One and the same sample provided the 21 T cell receptor beta chains below, sequenced in a study of blood T cells in healthy people across ages. Using a J-beta primer mix together with a sample-barcoded 5' primer, a second PCR was run for about 6 to 12 cycles. TCRdb reprocessed the 5' RACE reads with MiXCR, giving one entry per CDR3 protein. The table has fewer than 1,000,000 distinct CDR3 sequences, approximately 48% seen once. The sequenced material came from blood. These receptors all stem from a man aged 60-69 years in good health.

The chain joins TRBV4-1 to TRBJ2-1, with 7 bases lining up with TRBD1. CDR1 MGHRA and CDR2 YSYEKL come from the germline V gene. J lost 3 bases, V lost 0 bases, and 8 bases had no gene match. The CDR3 has 17 amino acids. CDR3 coding DNA: TGCGCCAGCAGCCAAGAAGTACAGGGGAGTTTCTACAATGAGCAGTTCTTC. Translation: CASSQEVQGSFYNEQFF.

CDR3 sequence (DNA): TGCGCCAGCAGCTTAGTCACTAGCGGTATGACCTACGAGCAGTACTTC. This gives the protein CASSLVTSGMTYEQYF. The rearrangement links TRBV5-1 to TRBJ2-7; 8 bases map to TRBD2. CDR1 is SGHRS and CDR2 is YFSETQ in the germline V gene. Losses at the gene ends were 2 bases for V and 2 bases for J; bases not matched to a gene: 9. CDR3 length: 16 residues.

This chain uses TRBV6-5 with TRBJ2-5; TRBD1 matches 8 bases. Germline loops: CDR1 MNHEY, CDR2 SVGAGI. V lost 6 bases to trimming and J lost 4 bases; unmatched junction nucleotides: 7. The CDR3 has 14 residues. The CDR3 region has the DNA TGTGCCAGCAGGACTACAGGGGGAGCAGAGACCCAGTACTTC. Translating it yields CASRTTGGAETQYF.

J is TRBJ1-6 and V is TRBV20-1; maybe TRBD1 (6 bases). The germline gives CDR1 DFQATT, CDR2 SNEGSKA (reference sequence). The CDR3 spans 13 residues. The CDR3 reads CMAKGGKASPLHF. DNA of the CDR3: TGCATGGCCAAGGGGGGGAAAGCTTCACCCCTCCACTTT.

This clonotype appeared many times. This chain links TRBV20-1 with TRBJ2-5, with D tentatively TRBD1 (5 bases). The CDR3 loop spans 13 amino acids. V was pared by 1 base and J by 3 bases, with 9 bases between. Germline CDR1 is DFQATT and CDR2 is SNEGSKA (reference sequence). The CDR3 bases are TGCAGTGCTAGAGGGCGCAGGGAAGAGACCCAGTACTTC. The encoded protein is CSARGRREETQYF.

In DNA, the CDR3 is TGTGCCAGCAGCTGGAGCTCCCTCGAGCAGTACTTC. This codes for CASSWSSLEQYF. The genes are TRBV7-2 and TRBJ2-7; D remains unclear. V shed 4 bases and J shed 6 bases, with 10 bases lying between them. CDR3 length: 12 residues. Germline CDR1 is SGHTA and CDR2 is FQGNSA. Variable domain in full (rest from reference TRBV7-2 and TRBJ2-7): GAGVSQSPSNKVTEKGKDVELRCDPISGHTALYWYRQSLGQGLEFLIYFQGNSAPDKSGLPSDRFSAERTGGSVSTLTIQRTQQEDSAVYLCASSWSSLEQYFGPGTRLTVT.

This clonotype was observed a few times. The V gene is TRBV6-5, the J gene TRBJ1-1; the D gene is possibly TRBD1 (5 bases). V was pared by 6 bases and J by 5 bases, with 19 bases between. This CDR3 contains 15 residues. CDR1 and CDR2 (germline): MNHEY, SVGAGI. CDR3 nucleotide sequence: TGTGCCAGCAGCCAGAGCTACGCAGGGAAGACTGAAGCTTTCTTT. This gives the protein CASSQSYAGKTEAFF.

A word on this clonotype: A much larger clone lies a single base off, so this may be a read error. The chain is built from TRBV14 and TRBJ2-7; D is undetermined. The CDR3 has 15 amino acids. Looked up from germline, CDR1 is SGHDN and CDR2 is FVKESK. The CDR3 loop reads CASSQSQISSDEQYF. The CDR3 bases are TGTGCCAGCAGCCAGTCGCAGATAAGCTCCGACGAGCAGTACTTC.

This clonotype was detected many times. The chain employs TRBV29-1 and TRBJ2-5; D is possibly TRBD1 or TRBD2 (5 bases each). The CDR3 runs to 11 residues. The germline V gene has CDR1 SQVTM and CDR2 ANQGSEA. V lost 3 bases, J lost 9 bases, and 11 bases lay in between. The CDR3 nucleotides read TGCAGCGTTGAGGGGACCTTAGCCCAGTACTTC. It is translated as CSVEGTLAQYF.

This clonotype was found a few times. The gene calls are TRBV19 and TRBJ2-1; 11 bases map to TRBD2. The CDR3 length is 15 residues. V gave up 5 bases and J gave up 6 bases; unmatched junction bases: 6. The germline V gene has CDR1 LNHDA and CDR2 SQIVND (reference sequence). The CDR3 is CASSFLAGGTNEQFF. DNA of the CDR3: TGTGCCAGTAGTTTCTTAGCGGGGGGGACCAATGAGCAGTTCTTC.

CDR3 sequence: CASSLISGNEQFF. The CDR3 bases are TGTGCCAGCAGCTTGATCTCAGGGAATGAGCAGTTCTTC. This rearrangement joins TRBV5-6 to TRBJ2-1, with a weak D call TRBD1 (5 bases). Trimming cost V 1 base and J 7 bases, with 9 bases left between them. There are 13 residues in the CDR3. Germline loops: CDR1 SGHDT, CDR2 YYEEEE.

The V gene is TRBV5-5, the J gene TRBJ2-4; the D gene could be TRBD1 or TRBD2 (5 bases each). CDR1 and CDR2 (germline): SGHKS, YYEKEE (reference sequence). This CDR3 is built from 16 residues. With 4 bases removed from V and 2 bases from J, the gap between germline ends came to 16 bases. This CDR3 reads CASSPRGQGTKNIQYF. The CDR3 nucleotides read TGTGCCAGCAGCCCCCGCGGGCAGGGAACCAAAAACATTCAGTACTTC.

The chain has TRBV10-3 and TRBJ2-1, with D unclear. Germline V gives CDR1 ENHRY, CDR2 SYGVKD. Trimming pared 5 bases from V and 4 bases from J, leaving 3 bases between. The CDR3 is 11 amino acids. The CDR3 region has the DNA TGTGCCATCAGTACGTACAATGAGCAGTTCTTC. Amino acids: CAISTYNEQFF.

This clonotype was observed at least ten times. The V gene is TRBV4-1, the J gene TRBJ2-2; TRBD1 matches at 7 bases. Trimming took 0 bases from V and 12 from J; bases not matched to a gene: 10. Germline CDR1 MGHRA, CDR2 YSYEKL. The CDR3 sequence is 15 residues long. This CDR3 reads CASSQDAVDRVKLFF. The CDR3 nucleotides are TGCGCCAGCAGCCAAGATGCGGTCGACAGGGTTAAGCTGTTTTTT.

This clonotype was seen a handful of times. The genes are TRBV7-8 and TRBJ2-2, with D hard to call. The CDR3 runs to 15 residues. Germline CDR1 SGHVS, CDR2 FQNEAQ. V was clipped by 5 bases and J by 0 bases, with 10 bases between them. CDR3 in DNA: TGTGCCAGCAGCGGTTGGACGGCGAACACCGGGGAGCTGTTTTTT. Translation: CASSGWTANTGELFF.

Remarks on this clonotype: A much more abundant neighbour one base away suggests this may be a read error. The chain has TRBV12-3 or TRBV12-4 and TRBJ1-5; 7 bases map to TRBD1. The junction had 3 bases not matched to a gene; V was cut back by 1 base and J by 3 bases. CDR3 length equals 15 residues. The DNA for the CDR3 is TGTGCCAGCAGTTTAGGCGGACAGGTCAATCAGCCCCAGCATTTT. This sequence encodes CASSLGGQVNQPQHF.

This clonotype was seen repeatedly, ten times or more. The chain uses TRBV29-1 and TRBJ2-5; the D gene is possibly TRBD1 (7 bases). The CDR3 spans 13 residues. V gave up 2 bases and J gave up 6 bases, with 13 bases separating them. The germline V gene encodes CDR1 SQVTM and CDR2 ANQGSEA. The CDR3 spells CSVEHRGGQTQYF. The CDR3 nucleotides read TGCAGCGTTGAACACAGGGGAGGACAGACCCAGTACTTC.

This rearrangement joins TRBV12-3 or TRBV12-4 to TRBJ2-5; D might be TRBD1 (5 bases). The length of the CDR3 is 17 residues. The ends were cut back, 1 base at V and 1 base at J, with 16 bases in the middle. The CDR3 coding sequence is TGTGCCAGCAGTTTAGTCTGGGCAGGGAATGCCCAAGAGACCCAGTACTTC. This codes for CASSLVWAGNAQETQYF.

V gene TRBV28 combines with J gene TRBJ2-4; D is unresolved. The J call is uncertain, as TRBJ2-7 better fits the DNA end. The CDR3 runs 13 residues. Germline CDR1 MDHEN, CDR2 SYDVKM. The CDR3 DNA reads TGTGCCAGCAGTGTATCAAACCGGGACGAGCAGTACTTC. It encodes CASSVSNRDEQYF.

This sequence joins TRBV29-1 and TRBJ2-7; the match to TRBD2 covers 7 bases. CDR1 is SQVTM and CDR2 is ANQGSEA in the germline V gene. CDR3 size: 13 residues. After removal of 5 bases from V and 3 bases from J, the junction contained 7 bases not matched to a gene. CDR3 DNA sequence: TGCAGCGTTTCTAGCGGATGGTTCTACGAGCAGTACTTC. Amino acids: CSVSSGWFYEQYF.

Ten or more counts support this clonotype. The rearrangement joins TRBV5-1 to TRBJ2-1; no reliable D call. V lost 2 bases, J lost 9 bases, and 6 bases lay in between. CDR3 size: 11 residues. The V gene's germline CDR1 is SGHRS and CDR2 YFSETQ. CDR3 loop: CASSFAREQFF. CDR3 coding DNA: TGCGCCAGCAGCTTCGCGCGTGAGCAGTTCTTC.